One sample yielded the 25 T cell receptor beta chains listed below, sequenced in a study of early T cells in non-severe SARS-CoV-2 infection. One entry per CDR3 protein, called by TCRdb with MiXCR from the 5' RACE reads. The table includes about 29,000 distinct CDR3 sequences, about 4.8% detected once. Sequencing used whole blood. These receptors were taken from an adult who was a healthcare worker with PCR-confirmed SARS-CoV-2 infection or an uninfected control (not recorded which).

This clonotype was seen ten or more times. The J gene is TRBJ1-2, the V gene TRBV20-1; 7 bases are a match to TRBD1. The CDR3 covers 13 residues. Germline V gene data show CDR1 as DFQATT and CDR2 as SNEGSKA (reference sequence). The ends lost 5 bases at V and 3 bases at J; junction bases unmatched: 6. The CDR3 DNA sequence: TGCAGTGCTCCGGGCGGGACAGACTATGGCTACACCTTC. Protein product: CSAPGGTDYGYTF.

This clonotype was counted ten times or more. The chain recombines TRBV27 with TRBJ2-2; possibly TRBD2 for D (6 bases). The CDR3 is 15 amino acids. Germline assignment: CDR1 MNHEY and CDR2 SMNVEV (reference sequence). V was trimmed by 2 bases and J by 7 bases, leaving 14 bases between them. CDR3 bases: TGTGCCAGCAGTTTACAGGGAGGAAGGAGCGGGGAGCTGTTTTTT. It encodes CASSLQGGRSGELFF.

This clonotype has a handful of counts. The gene calls are TRBV19 and TRBJ2-7, with D tentatively TRBD2 (6 bases). Per germline, CDR1 LNHDA and CDR2 SQIVND (reference sequence). V lost 5 bases to trimming and J lost 2 bases, with 19 bases between them. The CDR3 spans 16 residues. The CDR3 DNA reads as TGTGCCAGTAGTGCGGGGATCGGGACCGTTACCTACGAGCAGTACTTC. Its translation is CASSAGIGTVTYEQYF.

This clonotype has ten or more counts. J is TRBJ2-5 and V is TRBV7-8; the D gene is possibly TRBD1 (6 bases). The germline V gene has CDR1 SGHVS and CDR2 FQNEAQ. CDR3 length: 16 residues. V dropped 1 base and J dropped 2 bases, with 14 bases sitting between them. CDR3 protein: CASSLGVARGQETQYF. Here the CDR3 DNA reads TGTGCCAGCAGCTTAGGAGTCGCCAGGGGTCAAGAGACCCAGTACTTC.

This clonotype appeared many times. The chain is built from TRBV27 and TRBJ2-4, with D perhaps TRBD1 or TRBD2 (6 bases each). The germline V gene has CDR1 MNHEY and CDR2 SMNVEV (reference sequence). CDR3 length equals 18 residues. The V gene lost 5 bases and the J gene lost 3 bases, with 23 bases spanning the gap. CDR3 in amino acids: CASSPFKTGAPDKNIQYF. In DNA form, the CDR3 reads TGTGCCAGCAGTCCGTTTAAGACGGGGGCGCCGGACAAAAACATTCAGTACTTC.

This clonotype qualifies as medium-sized. The rearrangement links TRBV4-3 to TRBJ2-7; TRBD2 matches 10 bases. V lost 0 bases and J lost 5; bases outside the gene matches: 7. The CDR3 runs to 16 residues. Germline V lookup: CDR1 LGHNA, CDR2 YSLEER. CDR3 sequence (DNA): TGCGCCAGCAGCCAAGATGTCCTAGCGGGAGCCCACGAGCAGTACTTC. Translation: CASSQDVLAGAHEQYF.

Many counts were recorded for this clonotype. The CDR3 loop is CASSPGTGLFSQPQHF. CDR3 DNA: TGTGCCAGCAGCCCCGGGACAGGGCTTTTCAGCCAGCCCCAGCATTTT. The V gene is TRBV7-2, the J gene TRBJ1-5; 9 nucleotides line up with TRBD1. The CDR3 has 16 amino acids. CDR1 and CDR2 (germline): SGHTA, FQGNSA. The junction had 12 bases not matched to a gene; V was cut back by 5 bases and J by 7 bases. Full variable domain (outside the CDR3, taken from reference TRBV7-2 and TRBJ1-5): GAGVSQSPSNKVTEKGKDVELRCDPISGHTALYWYRQSLGQGLEFLIYFQGNSAPDKSGLPSDRFSAERTGGSVSTLTIQRTQQEDSAVYLCASSPGTGLFSQPQHFGDGTRLSIL.

The table lists this clonotype with many counts. The chain combines TRBV2 with TRBJ2-7; 7 nucleotides match TRBD2. The ends lost 7 bases at V and 0 bases at J; junction bases unmatched: 6. The CDR3 covers 14 residues. CDR1 is SNHLY and CDR2 is FYNNEI in the germline V gene. In DNA form, the CDR3 reads TGTGCCAGCAAGAGGGGAGGGATCTCCTACGAGCAGTACTTC. This sequence encodes CASKRGGISYEQYF.

J is TRBJ2-2 and V is TRBV7-2, with a possible D match to TRBD1 (6 bases). Germline V gene data show CDR1 as SGHTA and CDR2 as FQGNSA. The CDR3 runs to 14 residues. Trimming removed 0 bases at V and 6 bases at J, with 8 bases between. This CDR3 is CASSLAGASGELFF. The CDR3 region has the DNA TGTGCCAGCAGCTTAGCGGGGGCTTCCGGGGAGCTGTTTTTT.

The V call is TRBV5-5, the J call TRBJ1-6; D not certain. The CDR3 is 15 residues long. Trimming took off 1 base at V and 2 bases at J, with 7 bases between the two ends. The germline CDR1 and CDR2 sequences are SGHKS and YYEKEE (reference sequence). The DNA of the CDR3 is TGTGCCAGCAGCTTGCTTTCGGCCTATAATTCACCCCTCCACTTT. It yields the protein CASSLLSAYNSPLHF.

The chain has TRBV5-1 and TRBJ1-2; no definite D call. The V gene lost 2 bases and the J gene lost 5 bases, with 13 bases spanning the gap. This CDR3 region has 14 residues. In germline, CDR1 is SGHRS, CDR2 YFSETQ. This chain's CDR3 is CASSFMGREYGYTF. The CDR3 nucleotides read TGCGCCAGCAGCTTTATGGGGAGGGAGTATGGCTACACCTTC.

This clonotype was found many times. The CDR3 here is CASSSSRTGDNYGYTF. The CDR3 nucleotides read TGTGCCAGCAGCTCATCCCGGACAGGGGACAACTATGGCTACACCTTC. The chain has TRBV5-5 and TRBJ1-2, with 9 bases fitting TRBD1. The junction had 8 bases not matched to a gene; V was cut back by 3 bases and J by 2 bases. The germline CDR1 and CDR2 sequences are SGHKS and YYEKEE (reference sequence). The CDR3 is 16 amino acids. The full variable domain, with the rest looked up from reference TRBV5-5 and TRBJ1-2, is DAGVTQSPTHLIKTRGQQVTLRCSPISGHKSVSWYQQVLGQGPQFIFQYYEKEERGRGNFPDRFSARQFPNYSSELNVNALLLGDSALYLCASSSSRTGDNYGYTFGSGTRLTVV.

This chain uses TRBV11-2 with TRBJ2-7; 7 bases align to TRBD1. The CDR3 is 14 amino acids. With V trimmed by 2 bases and J by 3 bases, 4 bases remained unmatched. Per germline, CDR1 SGHAT and CDR2 FQNNGV. The CDR3 DNA sequence: TGTGCCAGCAGCTTAACCCAGGGGGTCTACGAGCAGTACTTC. Protein sequence: CASSLTQGVYEQYF.

This sequence joins TRBV14 and TRBJ2-1; D is uncertain. The CDR3 sequence is 11 residues long. V was trimmed by 2 bases and J by 9 bases, leaving 5 bases between them. Germline CDR1 reads SGHDN; CDR2 reads FVKESK. The chain's CDR3 is CASSQWGEQFF. The CDR3, as DNA: TGTGCCAGCAGCCAATGGGGTGAGCAGTTCTTC. Filled out from reference TRBV14 and TRBJ2-1, the complete variable domain reads EAGVTQFPSHSVIEKGQTVTLRCDPISGHDNLYWYRRVMGKEIKFLLHFVKESKQDESGMPNNRFLAERTGGTYSTLKVQPAELEDSGVYFCASSQWGEQFFGPGTRLTVL.

Ten or more counts support this clonotype. The CDR3 DNA sequence: TGTGCCAGCAGTTCGCCCCTAGGAGGGATCCCCTACAATGAGCAGTTCTTC. Encoded protein: CASSSPLGGIPYNEQFF. This rearrangement joins TRBV27 to TRBJ2-1; the D gene is possibly TRBD2 (6 bases). The CDR3 is 17 residues long. With 4 bases removed from V and 2 bases from J, the gap between germline ends came to 18 bases. CDR1 MNHEY and CDR2 SMNVEV come from the germline V gene (reference sequence).

This clonotype was counted ten times or more. CDR3 bases: TGCAGTGCTAGACGGACAGGGGGAGAGACCCAGTACTTC. Its protein product is CSARRTGGETQYF. This chain uses TRBV20-1 with TRBJ2-5, with 10 bases aligning to TRBD1. CDR1 is DFQATT, CDR2 SNEGSKA, per germline (reference sequence). CDR3 length: 13 amino acids. The junction had 1 base not matched to a gene; V was cut back by 2 bases and J by 4 bases.

Sample share makes this clonotype medium-sized (0.01 to 0.1%). The J gene is TRBJ1-5, the V gene TRBV27, with D perhaps matching TRBD1 (6 bases). This CDR3 is built from 13 residues. The germline V and J ends were trimmed by 5 bases and 7 bases, with 12 bases remaining between them. The germline V gene has CDR1 MNHEY and CDR2 SMNVEV (reference sequence). The CDR3 protein is CASSPRGDQPQHF. In DNA form, the CDR3 reads TGTGCCAGCAGTCCGAGGGGGGACCAGCCCCAGCATTTT.

This clonotype was observed many times. The rearrangement uses TRBV7-9 and TRBJ2-3, with TRBD1 as a possible D gene (8 bases). V shed 5 bases and J shed 9 bases, with 18 bases lying between them. Germline CDR1 and CDR2: SEHNR and FQNEAQ (reference sequence). This CDR3 has 14 residues. CDR3: CASSTGGARPTQYF. Here the CDR3 DNA reads TGTGCCAGCAGCACAGGGGGGGCTCGGCCCACGCAGTATTTT. The full variable domain, its missing parts supplied by reference TRBV7-9 and TRBJ2-3, is DTGVSQNPRHKITKRGQNVTFRCDPISEHNRLYWYRQTLGQGPEFLTYFQNEAQLEKSRLLSDRFSAERPKGSFSTLEIQRTEQGDSAMYLCASSTGGARPTQYFGPGTRLTVL.

In its sample, this clonotype was seen a few times. This sequence joins TRBV27 and TRBJ2-1; D possibly corresponds to TRBD1 (6 bases). Trimming removed 4 bases from V and 0 bases from J, with 10 bases in between. The CDR3 totals 15 residues. Germline V gene data show CDR1 as MNHEY and CDR2 as SMNVEV (reference sequence). This CDR3 is CASSSDRSSYNEQFF. CDR3 bases: TGTGCCAGCAGTTCCGACAGGAGCTCCTACAATGAGCAGTTCTTC.

V usage is TRBV12-3 or TRBV12-4 and J usage is TRBJ1-4; possible D gene TRBD1, 5 bases. The V gene lost 0 bases and the J gene lost 11 bases, with 16 bases spanning the gap. The CDR3 extends over 15 amino acids. The CDR3 nucleotides read TGTGCCAGCAGTTTAGCGACGGGACTGGGGTGGAAACTGTTTTTT. Translation gives CASSLATGLGWKLFF.

This clonotype was observed at least ten times. The chain joins TRBV27 to TRBJ2-3; TRBD1 aligns across 9 bases. V was pared by 7 bases and J by 0 bases, with 8 bases of the junction left unmatched. The length of the CDR3 is 16 residues. Germline V gene data show CDR1 as MNHEY and CDR2 as SMNVEV (reference sequence). Here the CDR3 reads CASISAGTGSTDTQYF. CDR3 nucleotides: TGTGCCAGCATCTCAGCCGGGACAGGGAGCACAGATACGCAGTATTTT.

In this sample, this clonotype turned up many times. V usage is TRBV5-1 and J usage is TRBJ2-7; D call uncertain. Per germline, CDR1 SGHRS and CDR2 YFSETQ. V was pared by 0 bases and J by 6 bases, with 10 bases between. The CDR3 totals 13 residues. CDR3 loop: CASSLVVSREQYF. Here the CDR3 DNA reads TGCGCCAGCAGCTTGGTGGTTAGCCGCGAGCAGTACTTC.

The genes are TRBV10-3 and TRBJ2-5; 7 bases are a match to TRBD1. Germline CDR1 and CDR2: ENHRY and SYGVKD. The CDR3 extends over 14 amino acids. The V segment lost 4 bases and the J segment 0 bases; nucleotides outside the gene matches: 2. The chain's CDR3 is CAISGGQNQETQYF. Written as DNA, the CDR3 is TGTGCCATCAGTGGGGGACAGAACCAAGAGACCCAGTACTTC.

In its sample, this clonotype was seen many times. This chain connects TRBV6-2 or TRBV6-3 to TRBJ2-7; D tentatively reads TRBD1 or TRBD2 (6 bases each). In germline, CDR1 is MNHEY, CDR2 SVGEGT. There are 15 residues in the CDR3. V was pared by 4 bases and J by 3 bases, with 16 bases between. The CDR3: CASSFRGTFNYEQYF. The CDR3 bases are TGTGCCAGCAGTTTCCGGGGGACATTTAACTACGAGCAGTACTTC.

This clonotype was seen a handful of times. The rearrangement links TRBV6-2 or TRBV6-3 to TRBJ2-2, with 9 bases that match TRBD2. Trimming at V came to 2 bases and at J to 7 bases, leaving 2 bases not matched to a gene. The V gene's germline CDR1 is MNHEY and CDR2 SVGEGT. The CDR3 contains 14 residues. CDR3 in DNA: TGTGCCAGCAGTTACGGACTAGCGATCGGGGAGCTGTTTTTT. The encoded protein is CASSYGLAIGELFF.